These 19 T cell receptor beta chains originate from one sample sequenced in a study of OX40 agonist ivuxolimab in advanced cancers. Sequencing was performed with immunoSEQ multiplex PCR; in TCRdb, only in-frame clones are kept and a portion is missing. The table records 80,000 or so clones, more than 70% of them present only once. This specimen was CD4+ or CD8+ T cells sorted from blood, taken in a trial of the OX40 agonist ivuxolimab. The receptor source for this set is an adult with an advanced solid tumor such as melanoma, head and neck, liver or kidney cancer.

The V and J genes are TRBV5-6 and TRBJ2-6, with unresolved D. The CDR3 loop spans 16 amino acids. V lost 0 bases and J 0 bases, leaving 7 bases between the germline ends. Germline V gene lookup returns CDR1 SGHDT and CDR2 YYEEEE. This chain's CDR3 is CASSLAVLSGANVLTF. The CDR3, as DNA: TGTGCCAGCAGCTTGGCGGTCCTCTCTGGGGCCAACGTCCTGACTTTC.

The chain has TRBV4-1 and TRBJ1-2; TRBD1 agrees at 10 bases. The CDR3 runs 14 residues. The junction had 2 bases not matched to a gene; V was cut back by 4 bases and J by 3 bases. Germline CDR1 and CDR2: MGHRA and YSYEKL. In DNA form, the CDR3 reads TGCGCCAGCAGCCGCGGGACAGGGGACTATGGCTACACCTTC. It translates to CASSRGTGDYGYTF.

V is TRBV7-2 and J is TRBJ2-5; 9 bases map to TRBD2. V dropped 8 bases and J dropped 5; count of bases not matched to a gene: 15. The CDR3 extends over 16 amino acids. CDR1 SGHTA and CDR2 FQGNSA come from the germline V gene. This chain's CDR3 is CASSSGSGGPQETQYF. Here the CDR3 DNA reads TGTGCCAGCTCTTCCGGAAGCGGGGGGCCTCAGGAGACCCAGTACTTC.

J is TRBJ2-1 and V is TRBV11-2; 11 bases line up with TRBD2. The CDR3 loop spans 14 amino acids. The V and J ends lost 1 base and 9 bases, in that order; junction bases with no gene match: 2. Germline V gene data show CDR1 as SGHAT and CDR2 as FQNNGV. CDR3 amino acids: CASSLVTSGVEQFF. CDR3 in DNA: TGTGCCAGCAGCTTAGTGACTAGCGGGGTTGAGCAGTTCTTC.

V gene TRBV2 combines with J gene TRBJ2-7; the match to TRBD2 covers 8 bases. This CDR3 is 15 amino acids long. V shed 3 bases, J shed 4 bases, and the junction held 8 bases outside the gene matches. CDR1 SNHLY and CDR2 FYNNEI come from the germline V gene. CDR3 loop: CASSDKPSGPYEQYF. The CDR3 nucleotides are TGTGCCAGCAGTGACAAGCCTAGCGGGCCTTACGAGCAGTACTTC.

The chain uses TRBV2 and TRBJ2-5, with TRBD1 matching 10 bases. CDR1 and CDR2 from the germline V gene are SNHLY and FYNNEI. The CDR3 loop spans 14 amino acids. V shed 4 bases, J shed 5 bases, and the junction held 4 bases outside the gene matches. In DNA form, the CDR3 reads TGTGCCAGCAGTGGACAGGGGGCTAAGGAGACCCAGTACTTC. It translates to CASSGQGAKETQYF. The full variable domain, completed using reference TRBV2 and TRBJ2-5, is EPEVTQTPSHQVTQMGQEVILRCVPISNHLYFYWYRQILGQKVEFLVSFYNNEISEKSEIFDDQFSVERPDGSNFTLKIRSTKLEDSAMYFCASSGQGAKETQYFGPGTRLLVL.

Remarks on this clone: The junction shows a germline mismatch at one end, possibly a read error. This sequence joins TRBV7-7 and TRBJ2-7; no definite D call. CDR3 length: 14 residues. The V gene's germline CDR1 is SSHAT and CDR2 FNYEAQ (reference sequence). The CDR3, as DNA: TGTGCTAGCAGCTTAGTTCCTACGCCTTACGAGCAGTACTTC. Amino acid sequence: CASSLVPTPYEQYF.

The rearrangement uses TRBV30 and TRBJ1-5, with TRBD1 as a possible D gene (6 bases). The V end lost 0 bases, the J end lost 6 bases, and 9 bases lay between the germline ends. The CDR3 totals 13 residues. Germline V gene lookup returns CDR1 GTSNPN and CDR2 SVGIG (reference sequence). The DNA of the CDR3 is TGTGCCTGGAGTGTACAGGGTGCTCAGCCCCAGCATTTT. It translates to CAWSVQGAQPQHF. The entire variable domain, with the rest obtained from reference TRBV30 and TRBJ1-5, is as follows: SQTIHQWPATLVQPVGSPLSLECTVEGTSNPNLYWYRQAAGRGLQLLFYSVGIGQISSEVPQNLSASRPQDRQFILSSKKLLLSDSGFYLCAWSVQGAQPQHFGDGTRLSIL.

The rearrangement links TRBV6-1 to TRBJ2-6, with a tentative D call TRBD1 (5 bases). The germline V gene has CDR1 MNHNS and CDR2 SASEGT. Trimming shortened V by 2 bases and J by 0 bases, and 8 bases separated the two germline ends. This CDR3 spans 16 amino acids. DNA of the CDR3: TGTGCCAGCAGTGAATTCAGGGTCTCTGGGGCCAACGTCCTGACTTTC. Translating gives CASSEFRVSGANVLTF.

V is TRBV4-2 and J is TRBJ2-7; perhaps TRBD1 as D (5 bases). The V and J ends lost 0 bases and 3 bases respectively, with 9 bases between them. CDR3 length: 14 residues. Germline V gene data show CDR1 as LGHNA and CDR2 as YNFKEQ. CDR3 sequence reads: CASSQDKQVYEQYF. CDR3 nucleotides: TGTGCCAGCAGCCAAGATAAACAGGTCTACGAGCAGTACTTC.

This chain uses TRBV5-4 with TRBJ2-2; 7 positions agree with TRBD2. CDR3 length: 16 amino acids. V lost 4 bases and J lost 4; bases outside the gene matches: 10. The V gene's germline CDR1 is SGHNT and CDR2 YYREEE (reference sequence). The CDR3 sequence is CASSPLMGGVTGELFF. CDR3 bases: TGTGCCAGCAGCCCCCTTATGGGGGGGGTCACCGGGGAGCTGTTTTTT.

This clone was counted once. V is TRBV28 and J is TRBJ1-5; D remains unclear. Between the trimmed V and J ends, which lost 6 bases and 3 bases, there was a span of 15 bases. In germline, CDR1 is MDHEN, CDR2 SYDVKM. This CDR3 is built from 15 residues. The CDR3 loop reads CASRGGGPLNQPQHF. The CDR3 DNA sequence: TGTGCCAGCAGGGGAGGAGGCCCCCTCAATCAGCCCCAGCATTTT.

The chain joins TRBV29-1 to TRBJ2-1; 7 nucleotides match TRBD1. This CDR3 region has 11 residues. Germline values: CDR1 SQVTM, CDR2 ANQGSEA. After removal of 7 bases from V and 6 bases from J, the junction contained 3 bases not matched to a gene. The CDR3 region has the DNA TGCAGCGCCGACAGGGCCAATGAGCAGTTCTTC. Its protein product is CSADRANEQFF.

The J gene is TRBJ2-3, the V gene TRBV29-1; no definite D call. V shed 4 bases and J shed 4 bases, with 15 bases lying between them. CDR1 and CDR2 from the germline V gene are SQVTM and ANQGSEA. The CDR3 spans 14 residues. This chain's CDR3 is CSVGWSKGADTQYF. CDR3 nucleotide sequence: TGCAGCGTTGGATGGTCGAAGGGCGCAGATACGCAGTATTTT.

The rearrangement joins TRBV9 to TRBJ2-2, with 10 bases lining up with TRBD2. The CDR3 totals 15 residues. The V gene's germline CDR1 is SGDLS and CDR2 YYNGEE. The trim removed 5 bases at V and 4 bases at J, leaving 5 bases unmatched. CDR3: CASSPGTSATGELFF. The CDR3, as DNA: TGTGCCAGCAGTCCCGGGACTAGCGCCACCGGGGAGCTGTTTTTT.

In this sample, this clone turned up once. This sequence joins TRBV5-5 and TRBJ1-1, with D tentatively TRBD1 (6 bases). Per the germline V gene, CDR1 is SGHKS and CDR2 is YYEKEE (reference sequence). This CDR3 comprises 14 residues. The V gene lost 4 bases and the J gene lost 4 bases, with 14 bases spanning the gap. CDR3 DNA sequence: TGTGCCAGCAGCCCTGGACAGTTTTCCACTGAAGCTTTCTTT. Protein product: CASSPGQFSTEAFF.

The chain employs TRBV11-2 and TRBJ1-1; D call uncertain. Germline lookup yields CDR1 SGHAT and CDR2 FQNNGV. The V and J ends lost 0 bases and 0 bases respectively, with 5 bases between them. This CDR3 has 14 residues. CDR3 in DNA: TGTGCCAGCAGCTTAGATCAAGTGAACACTGAAGCTTTCTTT. This encodes CASSLDQVNTEAFF.

The chain employs TRBV19 and TRBJ1-6; weak D call: TRBD1 (5 bases). V lost 4 bases, J lost 6 bases, and 10 bases lay in between. This CDR3 spans 14 amino acids. From germline, CDR1 is LNHDA and CDR2 SQIVND (reference sequence). The CDR3 coding sequence is TGTGCCAGTAGTACTCCCGGGGGTAATTCACCCCTCCACTTT. This sequence encodes CASSTPGGNSPLHF.

The chain recombines TRBV6-1 with TRBJ2-7; TRBD1 matches at 9 bases. CDR1 MNHNS and CDR2 SASEGT come from the germline V gene. The CDR3 length is 15 residues. With 8 bases clipped from V and 2 bases from J, the junction kept 10 bases outside the gene matches. The CDR3 nucleotides read TGTGCCAGCCACACAAGACAGGGGGGCCCCTACGAGCAGTACTTC. Translating gives CASHTRQGGPYEQYF.